The 26 T cell receptor beta chains presented below share a single source sample, sequenced in a study of CD8+ T cells in alopecia areata. Specified treatment: oral pan-JAK inhibitor, 5-10 mg twice daily. As the sequencing template, cDNA was produced by extracting RNA and reverse transcribing it. The protocol was immunoSEQ multiplex PCR, while the TCRdb copy is restricted to in-frame clones and leaves out a portion. This sample carries 110,000 to 150,000 clones, roughly 80% of them seen once, and the ten largest clones take about 25%. The sequenced sample was CD8+ T cells sorted from blood, obtained at week 4, from a patient treated with tofacitinib. These receptors all come from a human donor with alopecia areata.

V usage is TRBV7-9 and J usage is TRBJ1-5; D is unclear. V shed 3 bases and J shed 4 bases, with 7 bases lying between them. CDR1 is SEHNR, CDR2 FQNEAQ, per germline (reference sequence). The CDR3 contains 13 residues. The CDR3 protein is CASSFELNQPQHF. DNA for the CDR3: TGTGCCAGCAGCTTTGAACTGAATCAGCCCCAGCATTTT.

V is TRBV13 and J is TRBJ2-3; D tentatively fits TRBD1 or TRBD2 (6 bases each). Germline V gene sequence: CDR1 PRHDT, CDR2 FYEKMQ (reference sequence). The CDR3 spans 14 residues. Trimming took 5 bases from V and 5 from J, leaving 14 bases between them. This CDR3 is CASSLGGPVDTQYF. In DNA, the CDR3 is TGTGCCAGCAGCCTCGGGGGCCCAGTAGATACGCAGTATTTT.

CDR3 residues: CASTGSGAGRTEAFF. In nucleotides, the CDR3 is TGTGCCAGCACGGGGTCGGGCGCGGGACGCACTGAAGCTTTCTTT. The chain uses TRBV6-5 and TRBJ1-1, with a tentative D call TRBD1 (5 bases). V was trimmed by 7 bases and J by 4 bases, leaving 19 bases between them. CDR3 length: 15 residues. CDR1 and CDR2 (germline): MNHEY, SVGAGI.

V is TRBV2 and J is TRBJ2-3; D is possibly TRBD2 (6 bases). Per the germline V gene, CDR1 is SNHLY and CDR2 is FYNNEI. This CDR3 has 19 amino acids. V was pared by 3 bases and J by 0 bases, with 22 bases between. CDR3 sequence (DNA): TGTGCCAGCAGTGACCCGGAACTAGCCGGGGGATTCAGCACAGATACGCAGTATTTT. It codes for CASSDPELAGGFSTDTQYF.

The chain employs TRBV5-4 and TRBJ1-1; D gene uncertain. Germline lookup yields CDR1 SGHNT and CDR2 YYREEE (reference sequence). Between the trimmed V and J ends, which lost 4 bases and 4 bases, there was a span of 8 bases. The length of the CDR3 is 12 residues. This CDR3 reads CASSPSSTEAFF. The CDR3 bases are TGTGCCAGCAGCCCCTCCTCCACTGAAGCTTTCTTT.

This clone was seen only once. Relative to the germline gene, one junction end is altered; a read error may explain this. The gene calls are TRBV10-3 and TRBJ2-1; 8 nucleotides agree with TRBD1. Germline CDR1 is ENHRY and CDR2 is SYGVKD. CDR3 size: 14 residues. The DNA of the CDR3 is TGTGCCATCAGTTACTCGGACAGGGCGGAGGAGCATTTCTTC. Translation gives CAISYSDRAEEHFF.

This clone was picked up a small number of times. This chain links TRBV2 with TRBJ2-3, with TRBD1 matching over 12 bases. CDR1 and CDR2 (germline): SNHLY, FYNNEI. The CDR3 contains 19 residues. After removal of 5 bases from V and 0 bases from J, the junction contained 12 bases not matched to a gene. In nucleotides, the CDR3 is TGTGCCAGCAGTTTTTCTCCGGGACAGGGGGCTCGGAGCACAGATACGCAGTATTTT. It yields the protein CASSFSPGQGARSTDTQYF.

The J gene is TRBJ1-1, the V gene TRBV7-9; 8 nucleotides agree with TRBD1. This CDR3 has 14 residues. V shed 5 bases and J 5 bases; nucleotides not matched to a gene: 7. Germline V gene lookup returns CDR1 SEHNR and CDR2 FQNEAQ (reference sequence). The chain's CDR3 is CASSPDRVRTEAFF. CDR3 coding DNA: TGTGCCAGCAGCCCGGACAGGGTGAGGACTGAAGCTTTCTTT.

The genes are TRBV12-5 and TRBJ2-5, with 8 bases aligning to TRBD1. Germline V lookup: CDR1 LGHNT, CDR2 FRNRAP. This CDR3 comprises 16 residues. V trimming: 2 bases; J trimming: 5 bases; junction bases outside the gene matches: 10. The CDR3 coding sequence is TGTGCTAGTGGTTTGAGCGGCAGGGGGCTGACTGAGACCCAGTACTTC. Amino acids: CASGLSGRGLTETQYF. The whole variable domain, remainder taken from reference TRBV12-5 and TRBJ2-5, is DARVTQTPRHKVTEMGQEVTMRCQPILGHNTVFWYRQTMMQGLELLAYFRNRAPLDDSGMPKDRFSAEMPDATLATLKIQPSEPRDSAVYFCASGLSGRGLTETQYFGPGTRLLVL.

The gene calls are TRBV27 and TRBJ2-5, with D tentatively TRBD2 (6 bases). V was pared by 4 bases and J by 5 bases, with 17 bases between. CDR1 and CDR2 from the germline V gene are MNHEY and SMNVEV (reference sequence). This CDR3 region has 15 residues. This CDR3 is CASSSSWGGVETQYF. The CDR3 nucleotides read TGTGCCAGCAGTTCCTCCTGGGGCGGGGTGGAGACCCAGTACTTC.

V and J are TRBV6-5 and TRBJ2-1; D may be TRBD1 or TRBD2 (5 bases each). The ends were cut back, 6 bases at V and 2 bases at J, with 11 bases in the middle. The germline gives CDR1 MNHEY, CDR2 SVGAGI. This CDR3 is 14 amino acids long. The CDR3 spells CASRPGPPYNEQFF. In nucleotides, the CDR3 is TGTGCCAGCAGACCGGGACCACCCTACAATGAGCAGTTCTTC.

The chain joins TRBV14 to TRBJ1-2; no firm D call. Deletions cut 1 base from V and 7 bases from J, with 7 bases between. CDR1 and CDR2 from the germline V gene are SGHDN and FVKESK. The CDR3 contains 12 residues. CDR3 loop: CASSQAKAGYTF. The CDR3 bases are TGTGCCAGCAGCCAAGCTAAGGCTGGCTACACCTTC.

The V call is TRBV7-2, the J call TRBJ2-1, with a possible D match to TRBD2 (6 bases). The CDR3 contains 14 residues. CDR1 is SGHTA and CDR2 is FQGNSA in the germline V gene. The germline V and J ends were trimmed by 4 bases and 7 bases, with 14 bases remaining between them. Written as DNA, the CDR3 is TGTGCCAGCAGCTACTTAGGAGGAGGGAATGAGCAGTTCTTC. As protein: CASSYLGGGNEQFF.

The chain employs TRBV4-1 and TRBJ2-7, with D possibly called TRBD1 or TRBD2 (6 bases each). Germline CDR1 reads MGHRA; CDR2 reads YSYEKL. Trimming removed 9 bases at V and 5 bases at J, with 14 bases between. The CDR3 is 12 residues long. The CDR3: CASGRGLDEQYF. CDR3 coding DNA: TGCGCCAGTGGTCGGGGGCTGGACGAGCAGTACTTC.

The chain joins TRBV25-1 to TRBJ1-3; D remains unclear. V was clipped by 10 bases and J by 4 bases, with 8 bases between them. The length of the CDR3 is 11 residues. Germline lookup yields CDR1 MGHDK and CDR2 SYGVNS. The DNA of the CDR3 is TGTGCCACTAATCGGGGAAACACCATATATTTT. It encodes CATNRGNTIYF.

The CDR3 loop reads CASSSGDRPSQETQYF. DNA of the CDR3: TGTGCCAGCAGCTCGGGGGACAGACCTAGCCAAGAGACCCAGTACTTC. The chain recombines TRBV7-9 with TRBJ2-5; maybe TRBD1 (7 bases). Germline values: CDR1 SEHNR, CDR2 FQNEAQ (reference sequence). V was clipped by 4 bases and J by 1 base, with 16 bases between them. There are 16 residues in the CDR3.

The V gene is TRBV27, the J gene TRBJ2-2, with D unclear. The V end was cut by 2 bases, the J end by 13 bases, with 8 bases between. Germline CDR1 and CDR2: MNHEY and SMNVEV (reference sequence). This CDR3 spans 11 amino acids. The CDR3 sequence: CASSLGNRLFF. The CDR3 nucleotides are TGTGCCAGCAGTTTAGGAAATCGGCTGTTTTTT.

This clone appeared many times. This rearrangement joins TRBV19 to TRBJ2-1; weak D call: TRBD1 (7 bases). The CDR3 contains 15 residues. Germline CDR1 LNHDA, CDR2 SQIVND (reference sequence). V lost 6 bases and J 4 bases, leaving 16 bases between the germline ends. The CDR3 spells CASSLMGGQYNEQFF. CDR3 bases: TGTGCCAGTAGCCTGATGGGGGGACAGTACAATGAGCAGTTCTTC.

The chain combines TRBV7-8 with TRBJ2-5; the match to TRBD1 covers 9 bases. Germline loops: CDR1 SGHVS, CDR2 FQNEAQ. The CDR3 totals 14 residues. J gave up 4 bases and V 5 bases, and 5 bases lay outside the gene matches. The CDR3 region is CASSPRTGAETQYF. The CDR3 DNA reads as TGTGCCAGCAGCCCACGGACAGGGGCAGAGACCCAGTACTTC.

The rearrangement links TRBV4-1 to TRBJ2-7; D might be TRBD1 (6 bases). Trimming took 1 base from V and 5 from J, leaving 15 bases between them. This CDR3 has 15 amino acids. The germline CDR1 and CDR2 sequences are MGHRA and YSYEKL. The CDR3 DNA reads as TGCGCCAGCAGCCAAGGGACAGTGACTTTCAACGAGCAGTACTTC. Encoded protein: CASSQGTVTFNEQYF.

This chain connects TRBV19 to TRBJ1-1; D unresolved. The CDR3 extends over 15 amino acids. Germline-derived CDR1 and CDR2 are LNHDA and SQIVND (reference sequence). Trimming shortened V by 5 bases and J by 0 bases, and 13 bases separated the two germline ends. The CDR3: CASSSSMVLNTEAFF. The DNA of the CDR3 is TGTGCCAGTAGTTCGTCCATGGTCTTGAACACTGAAGCTTTCTTT.

The chain couples TRBV19 to TRBJ1-3; 7 bases fit TRBD1. Germline loops: CDR1 LNHDA, CDR2 SQIVND (reference sequence). V lost 4 bases and J lost 4; bases outside the gene matches: 10. The CDR3 sequence is 16 residues long. As DNA, the CDR3 is TGTGCCAGTAGTACCCTCGACAGGGAATCAGGAAACACCATATATTTT. Encoded protein: CASSTLDRESGNTIYF.

This clone was observed a single time. This sequence joins TRBV10-3 and TRBJ2-1; D possibly corresponds to TRBD1 (5 bases). The germline CDR1 and CDR2 sequences are ENHRY and SYGVKD. The CDR3 has 13 amino acids. V dropped 6 bases and J dropped 7 bases, with 13 bases sitting between them. The CDR3, as DNA: TGTGCCATCAGCCTATCGGACAAAAATGAGCAGTTCTTC. It specifies CAISLSDKNEQFF.

The chain joins TRBV5-4 to TRBJ1-1; 8 bases match TRBD1. The J segment lost 7 bases and the V segment lost 2 bases, leaving 7 bases of the junction unmatched. The CDR3 contains 14 residues. Germline V gene data show CDR1 as SGHNT and CDR2 as YYREEE (reference sequence). CDR3 coding DNA: TGTGCCAGCAGCTTCGGGTCAGGGGGCCTTGAAGCTTTCTTT. Its translation: CASSFGSGGLEAFF. Filled out from reference TRBV5-4 and TRBJ1-1, the complete variable domain reads ETGVTQSPTHLIKTRGQQVTLRCSSQSGHNTVSWYQQALGQGPQFIFQYYREEENGRGNFPPRFSGLQFPNYSSELNVNALELDDSALYLCASSFGSGGLEAFFGQGTRLTVV.

The V call is TRBV6-5, the J call TRBJ1-1; tentative D call: TRBD1 (5 bases). Trimming removed 6 bases at V and 5 bases at J, with 13 bases between. The CDR3 consists of 13 residues. CDR1 and CDR2 (germline): MNHEY, SVGAGI. The CDR3 is CASSSGPSTEAFF. CDR3 in DNA: TGTGCCAGCAGCTCAGGGCCCTCAACTGAAGCTTTCTTT.

The V call is TRBV4-1, the J call TRBJ2-3; 7 bases match TRBD2. V trimming: 0 bases; J trimming: 2 bases; junction bases outside the gene matches: 5. In germline, CDR1 is MGHRA, CDR2 YSYEKL. The CDR3 covers 16 residues. CDR3 region: CASSQEREGNTDTQYF. DNA for the CDR3: TGCGCCAGCAGCCAAGAGAGGGAGGGAAACACAGATACGCAGTATTTT.